The 22 T cell receptor beta chains presented below share a single source sample, sequenced in a study of MAIT cells during Salmonella Paratyphi A infection. In TCRdb, the 5' RACE reads were re-called with MiXCR into one record per CDR3 protein. The sample carries about 660 distinct CDR3 sequences, about 42% recorded once. Time point reported: healthy control second sampling, 21 days after first. Valpha7.2+ CD161+ T cells were sorted by flow cytometry as MAIT cells. Sequencing was performed on MAIT cells from blood. These receptors were obtained from an adult in good health.

V usage is TRBV20-1 and J usage is TRBJ1-1, with D possibly being TRBD1 (6 bases). CDR3 length equals 15 residues. Germline V gene lookup returns CDR1 DFQATT and CDR2 SNEGSKA (reference sequence). V lost 2 bases, J lost 3 bases, and 16 bases lay in between. The CDR3, as DNA: TGCAGTGCTAGAAGTGTGGCAGGGGTGGACACTGAAGCTTTCTTT. Its translation: CSARSVAGVDTEAFF.

This clonotype was counted a single time. The chain couples TRBV6-4 to TRBJ2-2; TRBD2 matches at 8 bases. The CDR3 length is 16 residues. V shed 0 bases, J shed 4 bases, and the junction held 4 bases outside the gene matches. Germline loops: CDR1 MRHNA, CDR2 SNTAGT. The CDR3 loop is CASSDSGGAGTGELFF. The DNA for the CDR3 is TGTGCCAGCAGTGACTCCGGGGGGGCCGGCACCGGGGAGCTGTTTTTT.

On this clonotype itself: This CDR3 is missing its conserved last phenylalanine or tryptophan, likely due to a read error. The DNA is omitted, as the CDR3 cannot be located on it reliably, and the CDR3 follows TCRdb's listing. CDR3 sequence: CSARTTISHNEKGV. The V call is TRBV20-1, the J call TRBJ2-1; the D call of TRBD2 is as the table states it, not checked on the DNA. CDR1 and CDR2 (germline): DFQATT, SNEGSKA (reference sequence). The CDR3 totals 14 residues, both ends included.

The CDR3 nucleotides read TGTGCCACCAGTGATTTAGCGGAGTCGACCCACTCCCATAGCAATCAGCCCCAGCATTTT. Its protein is CATSDLAESTHSHSNQPQHF. The rearrangement uses TRBV24-1 and TRBJ1-5; D uncertain. Germline V gives CDR1 KGHDR, CDR2 SFDVKD. Deletions cut 1 base from V and 0 bases from J, with 21 bases between. The CDR3 is 20 amino acids.

The chain has TRBV20-1 and TRBJ2-6, with D possibly matching TRBD1 (6 bases). V lost 8 bases and J lost 0, with 11 bases in between. The germline gives CDR1 DFQATT, CDR2 SNEGSKA (reference sequence). The CDR3 consists of 14 residues. CDR3 bases: TGCAGTTCCGGGACACTCTCTGGGGCCAACGTCCTGACTTTC. As protein: CSSGTLSGANVLTF.

About this clonotype: The CDR3 does not end in the conserved phenylalanine or tryptophan, so this is likely a read error. The DNA is left out, because the CDR3 cannot be placed on it with certainty; the CDR3 is given as TCRdb lists it. The V gene is TRBV20-1, the J gene TRBJ1-5. The CDR3 spans 14 amino acids, including both terminal residues. Germline values: CDR1 DFQATT, CDR2 SNEGSKA (reference sequence). The CDR3 sequence is CRARGGREKQPQKG.

This chain links TRBV11-2 with TRBJ2-3; 10 bases fit TRBD2. This CDR3 spans 16 amino acids. The germline V gene encodes CDR1 SGHAT and CDR2 FQNNGV. V lost 5 bases and J lost 1; bases outside the gene matches: 6. CDR3 sequence (DNA): TGTGCCAGCAGCCAAGATCTAGCGGGGGGCACAGATACGCAGTATTTT. This translates into CASSQDLAGGTDTQYF. The whole variable domain, remainder taken from reference TRBV11-2 and TRBJ2-3, is EAGVAQSPRYKIIEKRQSVAFWCNPISGHATLYWYQQILGQGPKLLIQFQNNGVVDDSQLPKDRFSAERLKGVDSTLKIQPAKLEDSAVYLCASSQDLAGGTDTQYFGPGTRLTVL.

A few counts support this clonotype. The chain uses TRBV20-1 and TRBJ2-3; D may be TRBD1 (5 bases). The CDR3 covers 15 residues. Germline assignment: CDR1 DFQATT and CDR2 SNEGSKA (reference sequence). The V end lost 3 bases, the J end lost 2 bases, and 15 bases lay between the germline ends. The CDR3 protein is CSASEGDWDTDTQYF. The DNA of the CDR3 is TGCAGTGCTAGCGAAGGGGATTGGGACACAGATACGCAGTATTTT.

The chain carries TRBV4-2 and TRBJ2-3; D is unclear. The germline CDR1 and CDR2 sequences are LGHNA and YNFKEQ. The CDR3 runs 15 residues. Trimming removed 0 bases from V and 4 bases from J, with 11 bases in between. The DNA for the CDR3 is TGTGCCAGCAGCCAAGAGCGCGGTGGGGCAGATACGCAGTATTTT. Translation: CASSQERGGADTQYF.

This clonotype appeared a few times. This chain connects TRBV20-1 to TRBJ1-1; D might be TRBD1 (6 bases). Germline V gene lookup returns CDR1 DFQATT and CDR2 SNEGSKA (reference sequence). The CDR3 has 13 residues. Trimming removed 1 base from V and 7 bases from J, with 13 bases in between. CDR3: CSARAGDIGEAFF. CDR3 DNA: TGCAGTGCTAGAGCAGGGGACATCGGTGAAGCTTTCTTT.

In its sample, this clonotype was seen a few times. This chain uses TRBV4-2 with TRBJ2-2, with D uncertain. The CDR3 totals 15 residues. V lost 0 bases and J lost 6, with 11 bases in between. Germline V gives CDR1 LGHNA, CDR2 YNFKEQ. The CDR3 protein is CASSQDDGSAGELFF. In DNA, the CDR3 is TGTGCCAGCAGCCAAGATGACGGTAGTGCCGGGGAGCTGTTTTTT.

The chain carries TRBV20-1 and TRBJ1-5, with a tentative D call TRBD1 (6 bases). The germline gives CDR1 DFQATT, CDR2 SNEGSKA (reference sequence). The CDR3 runs to 15 residues. Trimming removed 6 bases at V and 0 bases at J, with 15 bases between. CDR3 in DNA: TGCAGTGCCGAGCGGACAGCTTATAGCAATCAGCCCCAGCATTTT. Protein: CSAERTAYSNQPQHF.

Only a few counts were recorded for this clonotype. The genes are TRBV18 and TRBJ1-1, with a tentative D call TRBD1 (5 bases). CDR3 length: 13 amino acids. CDR1 KGHSH and CDR2 LQKENI come from the germline V gene. V was cut by 3 bases and J by 5 bases, with 10 bases left in between. In DNA form, the CDR3 reads TGTGCCAGCTCACCGCAGGGAGGGACTGAAGCTTTCTTT. Amino acids: CASSPQGGTEAFF.

Only a few counts were recorded for this clonotype. The rearrangement joins TRBV25-1 to TRBJ2-5; 12 bases align to TRBD2. The junction had 5 bases not matched to a gene; V was cut back by 4 bases and J by 2 bases. There are 16 residues in the CDR3. CDR1 and CDR2 from the germline V gene are MGHDK and SYGVNS. The chain's CDR3 is CASSARLAGGQETQYF. CDR3 in DNA: TGTGCCAGCAGTGCTAGGCTAGCGGGGGGGCAAGAGACCCAGTACTTC.

This clonotype is deemed large (0.1 to 1%). The CDR3 DNA sequence: TGTGCCAGCAGCCAAGAGGAAGGGACAGGGGGAAACACCATATATTTT. Its translation: CASSQEEGTGGNTIYF. The genes are TRBV4-2 and TRBJ1-3, with 9 bases fitting TRBD1. After removal of 0 bases from V and 4 bases from J, the junction contained 4 bases not matched to a gene. CDR1 and CDR2 (germline): LGHNA, YNFKEQ. The CDR3 length is 16 residues.

The chain carries TRBV20-1 and TRBJ1-5; D is undetermined. V was trimmed by 1 base and J by 2 bases, leaving 9 bases between them. This CDR3 spans 14 amino acids. CDR1 is DFQATT, CDR2 SNEGSKA, per germline (reference sequence). The CDR3 coding sequence is TGCAGTGCTAGAGGGATGATGGGCAATCAGCCCCAGCATTTT. This translates into CSARGMMGNQPQHF.

The V and J genes are TRBV20-1 and TRBJ2-5; a possible D gene is TRBD2 (7 bases). CDR3 length: 14 residues. Germline V gene lookup returns CDR1 DFQATT and CDR2 SNEGSKA (reference sequence). DNA of the CDR3: TGCAGGGCGAGACGAGAGGGGGGGCAAGAGACCCAGTACTTC. It translates to CRARREGGQETQYF.

This chain links TRBV20-1 with TRBJ2-5; 12 bases are a match to TRBD2. Germline assignment: CDR1 DFQATT and CDR2 SNEGSKA (reference sequence). The CDR3 sequence is 14 residues long. CDR3 DNA: TGCAGGGGGAGGCTAGCGGGGGGGCAAGAGACCCAGTACTTC. Translated, it gives CRGRLAGGQETQYF.

The count of this clonotype is one. In nucleotides, the CDR3 is TGTGCCACCAGCAATAGCGGGGGGGATCACACAGATACGCAGTATTTT. Residues: CATSNSGGDHTDTQYF. The chain uses TRBV15 and TRBJ2-3; 11 positions agree with TRBD2. Unmatched junction bases numbered 5, after V lost 4 bases and J lost 2 bases. Germline V lookup: CDR1 LNHNV, CDR2 YYDKDF (reference sequence). The CDR3 is 16 residues long.

This clonotype occurred once. This chain uses TRBV20-1 with TRBJ2-1; 10 nucleotides align to TRBD2. Germline loops: CDR1 DFQATT, CDR2 SNEGSKA (reference sequence). CDR3 length: 15 residues. The V and J ends lost 0 bases and 7 bases, in that order; junction bases with no gene match: 6. The CDR3 region has the DNA TGCAGTGCTAGAGATCTAGCGGGGGATTGGAATGAGCAGTTCTTC. It translates to CSARDLAGDWNEQFF.

This clonotype is hyperexpanded by share. The rearrangement links TRBV20-1 to TRBJ2-1; 8 bases agree with TRBD2. This CDR3 comprises 15 residues. CDR1 is DFQATT, CDR2 SNEGSKA, per germline (reference sequence). V shed 6 bases and J 7 bases; nucleotides not matched to a gene: 14. DNA for the CDR3: TGCAGTGCAAACCTAGGAGCGGGGGATTGGAATGAGCAGTTCTTC. It yields the protein CSANLGAGDWNEQFF.

This clonotype was observed a few times. The chain uses TRBV20-1 and TRBJ2-5, with TRBD2 identical over 15 bases. V was clipped by 4 bases and J by 1 base; unmatched bases: 7. Germline V gene data show CDR1 as DFQATT and CDR2 as SNEGSKA (reference sequence). The CDR3 sequence is 17 residues long. CDR3 sequence reads: CSATRTSGGVGQETQYF. In DNA, the CDR3 is TGCAGTGCTACCAGGACTAGCGGGGGGGTGGGCCAAGAGACCCAGTACTTC.